Listed here are 9 T cell receptor beta chains from one sample, sequenced in a study of immune evolution from preneoplasia to lung adenocarcinoma. Generated by immunoSEQ multiplex PCR, the TCRdb table keeps only in-frame clones and is missing some. Of around 6,200 clones listed, about 81% are singletons. The sample was FFPE invasive lung adenocarcinoma tissue. These receptors came from a person aged 45 to 59 with lung adenocarcinoma.

The rearrangement joins TRBV27 to TRBJ1-4; D is perhaps TRBD1 (5 bases). The CDR3 is made up of 18 amino acids. The germline V and J ends were trimmed by 7 bases and 0 bases, with 21 bases remaining between them. Looked up from germline, CDR1 is MNHEY and CDR2 is SMNVEV (reference sequence). The CDR3 DNA reads as TGTGCCAGCATCGCTCCGGGACCCAAAAAGGCAACTAATGAAAAACTGTTTTTT. Residues: CASIAPGPKKATNEKLFF.

This clone was counted only a few times. CDR3 amino acids: CAGGLAGGNEQFF. The CDR3 region has the DNA TGTGCCGGCGGACTAGCGGGAGGCAATGAGCAGTTCTTC. This chain links TRBV30 with TRBJ2-1; 14 nucleotides agree with TRBD2. The CDR3 spans 13 residues. Germline CDR1 reads GTSNPN; CDR2 reads SVGIG (reference sequence). V dropped 8 bases and J dropped 6; count of bases not matched to a gene: 3.

The chain combines TRBV7-2 with TRBJ2-4; 11 bases match TRBD2. This CDR3 region has 16 residues. Germline assignment: CDR1 SGHTA and CDR2 FQGNSA. The V and J ends lost 4 bases and 7 bases, in that order; junction bases with no gene match: 9. CDR3 residues: CASSSSSRLAGNIQYF. CDR3 DNA: TGTGCCAGCAGCTCCTCCTCTCGACTAGCGGGGAACATTCAGTACTTC.

The chain employs TRBV7-9 and TRBJ1-5, with D unresolved. Trimming took 3 bases from V and 1 from J, leaving 7 bases between them. CDR1 and CDR2 from the germline V gene are SEHNR and FQNEAQ (reference sequence). The CDR3 extends over 14 amino acids. In DNA, the CDR3 is TGTGCCAGCAGCTTTACCACAAGCAATCAGCCCCAGCATTTT. As protein: CASSFTTSNQPQHF.

This chain connects TRBV19 to TRBJ1-1; D uncertain. The length of the CDR3 is 14 residues. V shed 0 bases and J shed 5 bases, with 10 bases lying between them. In germline, CDR1 is LNHDA, CDR2 SQIVND (reference sequence). The chain's CDR3 is CASSIDLWTTEAFF. CDR3 sequence (DNA): TGTGCCAGTAGTATAGATCTTTGGACGACTGAAGCTTTCTTT.

The chain joins TRBV15 to TRBJ2-5; the D gene is possibly TRBD1 (9 bases). Germline-derived CDR1 and CDR2 are LNHNV and YYDKDF (reference sequence). V was pared by 6 bases and J by 6 bases, with 17 bases between. The CDR3 has 14 amino acids. CDR3 protein: CATSVAGQGKTQYF. The CDR3 bases are TGTGCCACCAGTGTAGCGGGACAGGGAAAGACCCAGTACTTC.

The rearrangement uses TRBV18 and TRBJ2-1, with 8 bases identical to TRBD2. CDR3 length: 13 residues. Trimming took 5 bases from V and 14 from J; bases not matched to a gene: 11. Germline V lookup: CDR1 KGHSH, CDR2 LQKENI. The DNA of the CDR3 is TGTGCCAGCTCAACTAGCGGCAACTCCGAGGAGTTCTTC. This gives the protein CASSTSGNSEEFF.

The chain carries TRBV29-1 and TRBJ2-1; 9 positions agree with TRBD1. The CDR3 is made up of 13 amino acids. CDR1 SQVTM and CDR2 ANQGSEA come from the germline V gene. V shed 8 bases, J shed 6 bases, and the junction held 8 bases outside the gene matches. The CDR3 nucleotides read TGCAGCTGCCGGGACAGGGTTGGCAATGAGCAGTTCTTC. This gives the protein CSCRDRVGNEQFF.

The J gene is TRBJ2-7, the V gene TRBV7-8; 13 positions agree with TRBD2. Trimming cost V 5 bases and J 3 bases; bases outside gene matches: 4. Germline V gene sequence: CDR1 SGHVS, CDR2 FQNEAQ. The CDR3 covers 15 residues. CDR3 coding DNA: TGTGCCAGCAGCGTCGGACTAGCGGGAGTCTACGAGCAGTACTTC. It translates to CASSVGLAGVYEQYF.